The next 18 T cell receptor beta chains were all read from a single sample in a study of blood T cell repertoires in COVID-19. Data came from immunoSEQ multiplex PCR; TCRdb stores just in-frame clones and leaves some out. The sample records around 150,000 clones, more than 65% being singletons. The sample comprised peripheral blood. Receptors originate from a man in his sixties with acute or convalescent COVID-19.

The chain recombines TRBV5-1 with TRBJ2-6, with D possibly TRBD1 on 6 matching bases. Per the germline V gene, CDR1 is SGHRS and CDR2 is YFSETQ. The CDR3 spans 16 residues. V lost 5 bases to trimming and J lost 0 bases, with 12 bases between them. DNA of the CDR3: TGCGCCAGCAGTCGGGACACCTCCTCTGGGGCCAACGTCCTGACTTTC. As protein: CASSRDTSSGANVLTF.

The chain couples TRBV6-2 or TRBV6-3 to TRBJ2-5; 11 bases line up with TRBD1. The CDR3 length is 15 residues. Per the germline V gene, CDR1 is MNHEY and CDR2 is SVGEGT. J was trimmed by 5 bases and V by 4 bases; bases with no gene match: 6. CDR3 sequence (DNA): TGTGCCAGCAGTTCTGGACAGGGGGCTTGGGAGACCCAGTACTTC. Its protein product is CASSSGQGAWETQYF.

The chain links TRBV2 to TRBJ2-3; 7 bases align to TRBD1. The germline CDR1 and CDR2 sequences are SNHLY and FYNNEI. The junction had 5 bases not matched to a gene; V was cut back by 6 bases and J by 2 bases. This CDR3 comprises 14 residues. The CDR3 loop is CASSQDRVTDTQYF. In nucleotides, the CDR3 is TGTGCCAGCAGCCAAGACAGGGTCACAGATACGCAGTATTTT.

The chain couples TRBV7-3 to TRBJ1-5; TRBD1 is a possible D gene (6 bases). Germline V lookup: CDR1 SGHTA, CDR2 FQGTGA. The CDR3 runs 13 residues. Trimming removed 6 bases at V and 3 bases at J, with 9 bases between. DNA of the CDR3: TGTGCCAGCAGTCGGACAGTCAATCAGCCCCAGCATTTT. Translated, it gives CASSRTVNQPQHF. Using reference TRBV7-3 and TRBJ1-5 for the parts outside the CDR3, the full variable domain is GAGVSQTPSNKVTEKGKYVELRCDPISGHTALYWYRQSLGQGPEFLIYFQGTGAADDSGLPNDRFFAVRPEGSVSTLKIQRTERGDSAVYLCASSRTVNQPQHFGDGTRLSIL.

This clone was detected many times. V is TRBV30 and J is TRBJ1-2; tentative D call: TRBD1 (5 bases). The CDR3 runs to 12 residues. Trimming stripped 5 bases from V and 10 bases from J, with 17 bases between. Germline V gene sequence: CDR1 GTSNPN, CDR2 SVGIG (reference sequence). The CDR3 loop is CAWGELGGVYTF. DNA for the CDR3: TGTGCCTGGGGAGAATTGGGGGGGGTCTACACCTTC.

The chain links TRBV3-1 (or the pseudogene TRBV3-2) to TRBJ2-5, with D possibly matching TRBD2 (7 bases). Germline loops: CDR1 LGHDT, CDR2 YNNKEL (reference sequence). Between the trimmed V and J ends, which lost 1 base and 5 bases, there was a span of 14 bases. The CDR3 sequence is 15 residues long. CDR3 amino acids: CASSQAGGQGETQYF. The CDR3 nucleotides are TGTGCCAGCAGCCAAGCCGGGGGGCAAGGGGAGACCCAGTACTTC.

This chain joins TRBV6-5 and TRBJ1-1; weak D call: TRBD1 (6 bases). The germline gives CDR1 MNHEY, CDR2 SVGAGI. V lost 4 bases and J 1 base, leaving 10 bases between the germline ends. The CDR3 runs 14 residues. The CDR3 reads CASSSHRENTEAFF. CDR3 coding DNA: TGTGCCAGCAGTTCTCACAGGGAGAACACTGAAGCTTTCTTT.

CDR3 DNA sequence: TGCGCCAGCAGCCTAACTAGCGCGGCCTACAATGAGCAGTTCTTC. This translates into CASSLTSAAYNEQFF. The rearrangement uses TRBV5-1 and TRBJ2-1; 7 bases agree with TRBD2. Germline-derived CDR1 and CDR2 are SGHRS and YFSETQ. The CDR3 length is 15 residues. J lost 2 bases, V lost 4 bases, and 6 bases had no gene match.

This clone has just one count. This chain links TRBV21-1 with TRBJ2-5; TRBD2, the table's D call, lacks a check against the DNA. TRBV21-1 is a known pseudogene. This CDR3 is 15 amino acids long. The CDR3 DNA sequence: TGTGCCAGCAGCGACCAAGCCGGGAGTCAAGAGACCCAGTACTTC. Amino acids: CASSDQAGSQETQYF.

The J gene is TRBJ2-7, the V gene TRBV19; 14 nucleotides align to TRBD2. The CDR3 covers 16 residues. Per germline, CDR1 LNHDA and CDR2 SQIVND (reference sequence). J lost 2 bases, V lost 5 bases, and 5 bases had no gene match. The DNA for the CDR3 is TGTGCCAGTAGTCTGGGGACTAGCGGGAGCCCCTACGAGCAGTACTTC. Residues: CASSLGTSGSPYEQYF.

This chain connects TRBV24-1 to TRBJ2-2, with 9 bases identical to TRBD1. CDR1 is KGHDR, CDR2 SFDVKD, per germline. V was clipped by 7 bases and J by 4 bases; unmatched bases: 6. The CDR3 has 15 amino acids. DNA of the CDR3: TGTGCCACCAGGGACAGGGGTTCGAGCACCGGGGAGCTGTTTTTT. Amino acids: CATRDRGSSTGELFF.

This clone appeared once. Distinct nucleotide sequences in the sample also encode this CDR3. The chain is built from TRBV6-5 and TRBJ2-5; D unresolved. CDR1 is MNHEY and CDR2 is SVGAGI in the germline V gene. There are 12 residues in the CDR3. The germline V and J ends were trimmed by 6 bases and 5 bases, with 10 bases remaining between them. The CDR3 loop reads CASSRGSETQYF. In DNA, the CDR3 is TGTGCCAGCAGCAGAGGATCGGAGACCCAGTACTTC.

The CDR3 sequence is CAWSEGFQVPGYNSPLHF. CDR3 nucleotide sequence: TGTGCCTGGAGCGAGGGATTTCAGGTGCCAGGATATAATTCACCCCTCCACTTT. The chain couples TRBV30 to TRBJ1-6; D uncertain. Germline assignment: CDR1 GTSNPN and CDR2 SVGIG (reference sequence). CDR3 length equals 18 residues. The V gene lost 3 bases and the J gene lost 4 bases, with 22 bases spanning the gap.

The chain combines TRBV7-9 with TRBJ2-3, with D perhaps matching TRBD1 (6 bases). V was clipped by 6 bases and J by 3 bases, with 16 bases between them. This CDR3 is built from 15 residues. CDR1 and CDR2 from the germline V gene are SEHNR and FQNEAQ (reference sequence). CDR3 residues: CASSSRDIRTDTQYF. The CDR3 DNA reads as TGTGCCAGCAGTTCGAGGGACATTAGAACAGATACGCAGTATTTT.

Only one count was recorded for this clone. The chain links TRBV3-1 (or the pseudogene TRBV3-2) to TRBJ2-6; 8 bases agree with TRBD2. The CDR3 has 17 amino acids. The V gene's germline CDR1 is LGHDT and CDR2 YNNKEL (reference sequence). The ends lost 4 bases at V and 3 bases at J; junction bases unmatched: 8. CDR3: CASSPSGSGFGANVLTF. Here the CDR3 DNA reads TGTGCCAGCAGCCCGAGCGGGAGCGGGTTTGGGGCCAACGTCCTGACTTTC.

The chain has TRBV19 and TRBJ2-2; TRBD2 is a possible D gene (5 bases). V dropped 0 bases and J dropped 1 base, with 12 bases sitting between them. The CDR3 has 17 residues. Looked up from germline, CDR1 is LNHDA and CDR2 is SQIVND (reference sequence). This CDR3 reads CASSIDFSAGNTGELFF. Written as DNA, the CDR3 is TGTGCCAGTAGTATAGATTTCTCGGCGGGGAACACCGGGGAGCTGTTTTTT.

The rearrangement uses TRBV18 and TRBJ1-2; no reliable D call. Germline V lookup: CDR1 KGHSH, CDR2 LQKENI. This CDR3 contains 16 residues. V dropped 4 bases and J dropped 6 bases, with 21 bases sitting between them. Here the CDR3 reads CASSLRPSEVGDGYTF. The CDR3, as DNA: TGTGCCAGCTCACTACGGCCGTCAGAAGTCGGGGATGGCTACACCTTC.

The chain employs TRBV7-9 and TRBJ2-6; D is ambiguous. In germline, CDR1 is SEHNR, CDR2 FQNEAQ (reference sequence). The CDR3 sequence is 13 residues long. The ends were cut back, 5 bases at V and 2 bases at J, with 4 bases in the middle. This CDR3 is CASSATGANVLTF. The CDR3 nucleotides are TGTGCCAGCAGCGCTACTGGGGCCAACGTCCTGACTTTC.